This entry is about one T cell receptor (beta chain). The target antigen is unknown. A J-beta primer mix and a sample-barcoded 5' primer were used in a second PCR of about 7 to 12 cycles. TCRdb re-analysed the 5' RACE reads in MiXCR, keeping a single row per CDR3 protein. The table records 900,000 to 950,000 distinct CDR3 sequences, 25% to 30% of them present only once. These data are taken from a study of blood T cells in healthy people across ages. Study-level findings and limits: The study found more naive CD4+ cells and higher diversity in long-lived than aged donors.

The donors, aged 6 to 90, were healthy Caucasians from Russia. With V trimmed by 6 bases and J by 4 bases, 7 bases remained unmatched. This CDR3 is built from 15 residues. The same specimen was also included in a second study, on T cells of mothers and their children. That study adds: For each mother, over 10 million TCR beta CDR3 reads were obtained, and for each child, 2.5 million to 3 million.

The chain uses TRBV12-3 or TRBV12-4 and TRBJ2-1; 9 nucleotides align to TRBD2. Sequenced sample: blood. The TCR originated in a woman in her thirties or forties in good health. DNA of the CDR3: TGTGCCAGCAGGTTCGCAGCGGGGGGATACAATGAGCAGTTCTTC. Protein product: CASRFAAGGYNEQFF.